Listed below are T cell receptor beta chains from one sample, sequenced in a study of vaccination and CD4 T cells after COVID-19. Their cognate antigens are unknown. TCRdb analysed the PCR reads with MiXCR anew, one entry per CDR3 protein. The profile shows approximately 12,000 distinct CDR3 sequences, 60% to 85% of them singletons. Source material: CD4+ T cells from blood, cultured in vitro. The receptors come from a human donor who had recovered from COVID-19. The CDR3 runs from the conserved cysteine through the conserved F or W. Each record gives: J gene, V gene, clone size, D gene, CDR3 protein, CDR3 DNA. D genes are given only for firm matches. Rows may omit the clone size; those that give it use once, few, many or a size class.

TRBJ2-7 | TRBV27 | . | . | CASSSGLYEQYF | TGTGCCAGCAGTTCAGGACTATACGAGCAGTACTTC
TRBJ2-1 | TRBV15 | . | . | CATSRTLTRGQFYNEQFF | TGTGCCACCAGCAGAACCCTAACTAGGGGACAATTCTACAATGAGCAGTTCTTC
TRBJ2-3 | TRBV7-3 | . | TRBD2 | CASSPGGGTSGRHTQYF | TGTGCCAGCAGCCCCGGGGGGGGGACTAGCGGGAGGCATACGCAGTATTTT
TRBJ2-2 | TRBV25-1 | . | . | CASSPGTGELFF | TGTGCCAGCAGTCCTGGAACCGGGGAGCTGTTTTTT
TRBJ1-1 | TRBV2 | . | . | CASTWQGLPEAFF | TGTGCCAGCACGTGGCAGGGACTGCCTGAAGCTTTCTTT
TRBJ1-4 | TRBV15 | once | . | CATSSHPGATNEKLFF | TGTGCCACCAGCAGTCACCCCGGGGCAACTAATGAAAAACTGTTTTTT
TRBJ1-5 | TRBV7-2 | . | TRBD1 | CASSPGGGNQPQHF | TGTGCCAGCAGCCCAGGGGGGGGCAATCAGCCCCAGCATTTT
TRBJ2-5 | TRBV6-1 | . | TRBD2 | CASSAHSGTSGQETQYF | TGTGCCAGCAGTGCTCATTCCGGGACTAGCGGGCAAGAGACCCAGTACTTC
TRBJ1-5 | TRBV6-1 | few | . | CASSQQGQGSQHF | TGTGCCAGCAGCCAACAGGGTCAGGGGTCCCAGCATTTT
TRBJ2-4 | TRBV7-6 | . | TRBD2 | CASSVHPGLAEKNIQYF | TGTGCCAGCAGCGTACACCCGGGACTAGCGGAGAAAAACATTCAGTACTTC
TRBJ1-1 | TRBV24-1 | . | . | CATSGGDGAVEAFF | TGTGCCACCAGTGGGGGGGATGGGGCAGTTGAAGCTTTCTTT
TRBJ1-1 | TRBV28 | . | . | CASSLRDTEAFF | TGTGCCAGCAGTTTACGGGACACTGAAGCTTTCTTT
TRBJ1-5 | TRBV24-1 | few | . | CATIKGYGNQPQHF | TGTGCCACCATCAAGGGCTATGGGAATCAGCCCCAGCATTTT
TRBJ1-2 | TRBV2 | . | TRBD1 | CASMGGTVSRGYTF | TGTGCCAGCATGGGCGGGACAGTGTCTCGGGGCTACACCTTC
TRBJ1-5 | TRBV30 | once | . | CAGGATQPQHF | TGTGCCGGGGGGGCTACTCAGCCCCAGCATTTT
TRBJ1-5 | TRBV5-3 | . | . | CASSTGTGINQPQHF | TGTGCCAGCAGTACCGGGACGGGGATTAATCAGCCCCAGCATTTT
TRBJ1-2 | TRBV9 | . | . | CASSGRTVHGYTF | TGTGCCAGCAGCGGCAGGACAGTTCATGGCTACACCTTC
TRBJ2-4 | TRBV6-1 | . | . | CASSGTAENIQYF | TGTGCCAGCAGCGGGACTGCAGAAAACATTCAGTACTTC
TRBJ2-7 | TRBV20-1 | . | . | CSASTGLAGTYEQYF | TGCAGTGCTTCCACCGGACTGGCGGGAACCTACGAGCAGTACTTC